One and the same sample provided the 5 T cell receptor beta chains below, sequenced in a study of T cell responses to AZD1222 COVID-19 vaccine. Generated by immunoSEQ multiplex PCR, the TCRdb table keeps only in-frame clones and is missing some. The repertoire holds around 35,000 clones, with more than 75% as singletons. The sequenced sample was peripheral blood, obtained 28 days after the second AZD1222 dose. The receptors shown here come from an adult who received the AZD1222 COVID-19 vaccine.

J is TRBJ2-2 and V is TRBV3-1 (or the pseudogene TRBV3-2); no reliable D call. Trimming pared 0 bases from V and 9 bases from J, leaving 14 bases between. CDR1 is LGHDT and CDR2 is YNNKEL in the germline V gene (reference sequence). The CDR3 loop spans 15 amino acids. The DNA of the CDR3 is TGTGCCAGCAGCCAAGATGTCTCAGGATTGCGGGAGCTGTTTTTT. As protein: CASSQDVSGLRELFF.

The CDR3 loop is CASSLSGGTYNEQFF. The CDR3 region has the DNA TGTGCCAGCAGCTTAAGTGGGGGGACCTACAATGAGCAGTTCTTC. The chain has TRBV7-2 and TRBJ2-1; TRBD2 might be the D (6 bases). Germline values: CDR1 SGHTA, CDR2 FQGNSA. The CDR3 runs to 15 residues. The V and J ends lost 2 bases and 2 bases respectively, with 10 bases between them.

The chain carries TRBV19 and TRBJ2-3, with D maybe TRBD1 (6 bases). CDR3 length: 16 amino acids. Germline CDR1 and CDR2: LNHDA and SQIVND (reference sequence). V was cut by 5 bases and J by 5 bases, with 20 bases left in between. CDR3 protein: CASSVQRDNAGDTQYF. Here the CDR3 DNA reads TGTGCCAGTAGTGTCCAAAGGGACAACGCCGGAGATACGCAGTATTTT.

This chain joins TRBV5-6 and TRBJ1-2; maybe TRBD1 (6 bases). Trimming removed 0 bases at V and 4 bases at J, with 16 bases between. The CDR3 covers 16 residues. CDR1 and CDR2 (germline): SGHDT, YYEEEE. The CDR3 protein is CASSLAWGGGIYGYTF. CDR3 DNA sequence: TGTGCCAGCAGCTTGGCATGGGGGGGCGGTATCTATGGCTACACCTTC.

This clone was observed a single time. The rearrangement uses TRBV11-2 and TRBJ2-1; D call uncertain. The germline V and J ends were trimmed by 5 bases and 0 bases, with 8 bases remaining between them. Per germline, CDR1 SGHAT and CDR2 FQNNGV. The CDR3 loop spans 14 amino acids. The chain's CDR3 is CASSLSSSYNEQFF. Written as DNA, the CDR3 is TGTGCCAGCAGCCTTTCGAGCTCCTACAATGAGCAGTTCTTC.